This TCR beta chain emerged from a study of cytomegalovirus exposure and HLA in healthy donors. Study results and caveats: Common viral pathogens were later found to be apparently linked to several of the most significant clusters.

The PCR used 60 Vbeta and 13 Jbeta primers. Produced via immunoSEQ multiplex PCR; TCRdb's table is partial and in-frame only. The sample records some 120,000 clones, around three quarters being singletons. This CDR3 is built from 16 residues. V dropped 0 bases and J dropped 6; count of bases not matched to a gene: 9. CDR1 SGHTA and CDR2 FQGNSA come from the germline V gene. Remarks on this clone: Its antigen is not known.

The sample comprised PBMCs. This chain uses TRBV7-2 with TRBJ1-2; 8 bases map to TRBD1. The receptor was derived from a middle-aged man in good health and CMV-seronegative. CDR3 amino acids: CASSLAPRGQGDGYTF. In DNA, the CDR3 is TGTGCCAGCAGCTTAGCTCCCAGGGGGCAGGGGGATGGCTACACCTTC.